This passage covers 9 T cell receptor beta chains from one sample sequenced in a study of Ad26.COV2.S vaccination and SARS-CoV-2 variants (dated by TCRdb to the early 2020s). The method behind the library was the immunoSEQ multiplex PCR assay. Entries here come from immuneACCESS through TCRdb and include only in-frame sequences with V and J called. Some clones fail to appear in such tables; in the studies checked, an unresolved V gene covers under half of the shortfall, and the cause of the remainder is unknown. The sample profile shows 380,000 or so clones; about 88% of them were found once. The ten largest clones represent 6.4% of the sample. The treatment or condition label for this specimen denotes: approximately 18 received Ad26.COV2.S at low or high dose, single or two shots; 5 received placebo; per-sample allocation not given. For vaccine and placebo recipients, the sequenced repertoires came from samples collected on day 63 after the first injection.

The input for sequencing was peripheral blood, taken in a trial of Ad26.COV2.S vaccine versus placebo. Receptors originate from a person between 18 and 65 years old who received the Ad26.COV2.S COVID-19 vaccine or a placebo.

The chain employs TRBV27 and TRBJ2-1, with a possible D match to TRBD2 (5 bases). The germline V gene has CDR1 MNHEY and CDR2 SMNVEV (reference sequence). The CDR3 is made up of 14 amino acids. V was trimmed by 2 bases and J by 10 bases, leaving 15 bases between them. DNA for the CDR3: TGTGCCAGCAGTTTAATCCCCGGGCCGGGGGAGCAGTTCTTC. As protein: CASSLIPGPGEQFF.

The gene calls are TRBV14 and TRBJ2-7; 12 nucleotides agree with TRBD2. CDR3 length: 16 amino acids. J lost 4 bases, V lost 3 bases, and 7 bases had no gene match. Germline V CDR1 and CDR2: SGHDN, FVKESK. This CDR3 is CASSQGRTSGKYEQYF. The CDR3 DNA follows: TGTGCCAGCAGCCAGGGGAGGACTAGCGGGAAGTACGAGCAGTACTTC. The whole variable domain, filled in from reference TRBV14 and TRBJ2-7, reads EAGVTQFPSHSVIEKGQTVTLRCDPISGHDNLYWYRRVMGKEIKFLLHFVKESKQDESGMPNNRFLAERTGGTYSTLKVQPAELEDSGVYFCASSQGRTSGKYEQYFGPGTRLTVT.

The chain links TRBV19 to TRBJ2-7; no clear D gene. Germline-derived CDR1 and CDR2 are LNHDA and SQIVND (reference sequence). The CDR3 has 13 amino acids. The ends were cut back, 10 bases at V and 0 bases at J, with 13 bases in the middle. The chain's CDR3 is CATSAVSSYEQYF. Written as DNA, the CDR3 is TGTGCCACATCAGCAGTTAGCTCCTACGAGCAGTACTTC. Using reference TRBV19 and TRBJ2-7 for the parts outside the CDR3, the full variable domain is DGGITQSPKYLFRKEGQNVTLSCEQNLNHDAMYWYRQDPGQGLRLIYYSQIVNDFQKGDIAEGYSVSREKKESFPLTVTSAQKNPTAFYLCATSAVSSYEQYFGPGTRLTVT.

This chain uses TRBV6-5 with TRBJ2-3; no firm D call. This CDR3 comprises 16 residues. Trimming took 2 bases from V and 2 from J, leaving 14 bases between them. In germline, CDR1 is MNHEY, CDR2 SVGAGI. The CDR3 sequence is CASSYGVGMSTDTQYF. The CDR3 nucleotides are TGTGCCAGCAGTTACGGGGTAGGGATGTCCACAGATACGCAGTATTTT.

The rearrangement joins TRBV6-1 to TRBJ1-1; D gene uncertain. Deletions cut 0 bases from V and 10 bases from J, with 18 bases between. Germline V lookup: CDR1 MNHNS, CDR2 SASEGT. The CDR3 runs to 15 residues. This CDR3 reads CASSEAIGVSGGAFF. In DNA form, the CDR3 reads TGTGCCAGCAGTGAAGCGATCGGTGTGTCAGGTGGAGCTTTCTTT.

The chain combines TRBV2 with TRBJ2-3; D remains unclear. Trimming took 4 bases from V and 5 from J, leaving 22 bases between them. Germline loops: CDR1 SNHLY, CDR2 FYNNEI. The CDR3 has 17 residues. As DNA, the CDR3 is TGTGCCAGCAGTGGCCCGGGTAGATCCAGGATGGGAGATACGCAGTATTTT. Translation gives CASSGPGRSRMGDTQYF.

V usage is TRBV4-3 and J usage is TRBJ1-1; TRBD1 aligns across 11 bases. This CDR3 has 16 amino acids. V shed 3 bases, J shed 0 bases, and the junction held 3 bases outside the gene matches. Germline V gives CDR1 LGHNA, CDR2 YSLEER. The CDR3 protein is CASSQGTGGLNTEAFF. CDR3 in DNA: TGCGCCAGCAGCCAGGGGACAGGGGGGTTGAACACTGAAGCTTTCTTT.

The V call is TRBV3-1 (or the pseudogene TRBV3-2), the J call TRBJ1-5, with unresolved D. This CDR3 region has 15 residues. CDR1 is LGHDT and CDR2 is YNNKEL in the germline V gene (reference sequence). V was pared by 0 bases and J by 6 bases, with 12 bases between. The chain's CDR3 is CASSQDARFGQPQHF. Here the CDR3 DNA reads TGTGCCAGCAGCCAAGACGCCAGGTTTGGTCAGCCCCAGCATTTT.

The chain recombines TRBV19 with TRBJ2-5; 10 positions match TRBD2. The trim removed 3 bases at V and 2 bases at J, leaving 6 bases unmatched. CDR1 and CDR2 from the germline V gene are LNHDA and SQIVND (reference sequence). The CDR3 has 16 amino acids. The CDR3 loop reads CASSMAASGRQETQYF. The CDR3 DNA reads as TGTGCCAGTAGTATGGCGGCTAGCGGGAGACAAGAGACCCAGTACTTC.